Only a few counts were recorded for the clone carrying this T cell receptor beta chain. Its antigen is not identified. The Oncomine TCR Beta short-read assay was applied to DNA of cultured CD4+ T cells. MiXCR, applied by TCRdb to the PCR reads, yields one record per CDR3 protein. The table shows about 23,000 distinct CDR3 sequences, with over 60% occurring only once. The germline CDR1 and CDR2 sequences are SEHNR and FQNEAQ (reference sequence). The CDR3 is 12 amino acids. V was trimmed by 1 base and J by 12 bases, leaving 7 bases between them. The data were taken from a study of vaccination and CD4 T cells after COVID-19. Whole-study findings and limits: Relatively few convalescent patients were studied; early post-infection timepoints were not included.

The treatment: roughly 10-day PBMC culture with coronavirus spike peptide pools or control peptides (ViraFEST assay). Alongside around 9.7 IU/ml IL-2 and 7.5 to 10 ug/ml peptide pools, PBMCs were cultured at some 2 million per well. The material was CD4+ T cells from blood, cultured in vitro, obtained after SARS-CoV-2 vaccination. V usage is TRBV7-9 and J usage is TRBJ1-6; D uncertain. The clonotype originates from a human donor who received a COVID-19 vaccine. The CDR3 is CASSLEAEPLHF. The CDR3 bases are TGTGCCAGCAGCTTAGAAGCGGAACCCCTCCACTTT.